These 15 T cell receptor beta chains share one sample of origin, sequenced in a study of CD4 T cells in relation to SARS-CoV-2 and coronaviruses. No antigens are known for them. Using immunoSEQ multiplex PCR, the repertoire was profiled, and TCRdb retains in-frame clones only, with some absent. This sample has 25,000 to 35,000 clones, with more than 65% found just once. Sample: memory CD4+ T cells from PBMCs, cultured in vitro. The receptors derive from an adult with COVID-19.

The J gene is TRBJ1-2, the V gene TRBV12-5; no clear D. Trimming cost V 6 bases and J 2 bases, with 7 bases left between them. CDR1 and CDR2 from the germline V gene are LGHNT and FRNRAP. The CDR3 runs to 12 residues. This chain's CDR3 is CASGYSNYGYTF. In nucleotides, the CDR3 is TGTGCTAGTGGGTACAGCAACTATGGCTACACCTTC.

The genes are TRBV20-1 and TRBJ1-6; D uncertain. The V gene's germline CDR1 is DFQATT and CDR2 SNEGSKA (reference sequence). The CDR3 has 13 amino acids. Trimming shortened V by 3 bases and J by 8 bases, and 11 bases separated the two germline ends. CDR3 nucleotides: TGCAGTGCTAGTCATGCAGTAGATTCACCCCTCCACTTT. This codes for CSASHAVDSPLHF.

The chain combines TRBV18 with TRBJ2-7; 10 nucleotides agree with TRBD1. The CDR3 consists of 14 residues. CDR1 and CDR2 from the germline V gene are KGHSH and LQKENI. V was pared by 2 bases and J by 6 bases, with 4 bases of the junction left unmatched. The CDR3 spells CASSPDRGPSEQYF. In nucleotides, the CDR3 is TGTGCCAGCTCACCAGACAGGGGGCCATCCGAGCAGTACTTC.

V is TRBV3-1 (or the pseudogene TRBV3-2) and J is TRBJ1-6; possible D gene TRBD1, 6 bases. CDR1 and CDR2 from the germline V gene are LGHDT and YNNKEL (reference sequence). The CDR3 is made up of 17 amino acids. With 0 bases removed from V and 9 bases from J, the gap between germline ends came to 18 bases. CDR3 loop: CASSQDPGGLGGSPLHF. CDR3 DNA sequence: TGTGCCAGCAGCCAAGACCCCGGGGGCCTAGGGGGTTCACCCCTCCACTTT.

This clone was counted a few times. V usage is TRBV21-1 and J usage is TRBJ2-1; TRBD2, the D gene given by the table, was not confirmed from the DNA. TRBV21-1 represents a pseudogene. The CDR3 runs to 15 residues. This chain's CDR3 is CASSKPGLADDEQFF. The CDR3 region has the DNA TGTGCCAGCAGCAAACCCGGACTAGCGGATGATGAGCAGTTCTTC.

The V gene is TRBV7-2, the J gene TRBJ2-7; 10 bases map to TRBD2. The V and J ends lost 4 bases and 3 bases, in that order; junction bases with no gene match: 6. The germline V gene has CDR1 SGHTA and CDR2 FQGNSA. The CDR3 spans 15 residues. The CDR3: CASSSTSGINYEQYF. CDR3 DNA sequence: TGTGCCAGCAGCTCTACTAGCGGGATAAACTACGAGCAGTACTTC.

The V call is TRBV6-1, the J call TRBJ2-7; D is perhaps TRBD2 (6 bases). The V gene's germline CDR1 is MNHNS and CDR2 SASEGT. There are 15 residues in the CDR3. V gave up 3 bases and J gave up 4 bases, with 16 bases separating them. CDR3: CASSDLGRGGYEQYF. The CDR3 coding sequence is TGTGCCAGCAGTGACCTAGGGCGGGGCGGGTACGAGCAGTACTTC.

In its sample, this clone was seen once. The CDR3 sequence is CASSPHRECHTF. CDR3 nucleotides: TGTGCCAGCAGCCCACACAGGGAGTGCCACACCTTC. This chain uses TRBV6-8 with TRBJ1-2; tentative D call: TRBD1 (6 bases). The V end lost 6 bases, the J end lost 12 bases, and 17 bases lay between the germline ends. There are 12 residues in the CDR3. Looked up from germline, CDR1 is MNHGY and CDR2 is SAAAGT.

In its sample, this clone was seen a few times. V gene TRBV7-9 combines with J gene TRBJ1-6, with 7 nucleotides matching TRBD1. CDR3 length: 15 amino acids. Unmatched junction bases numbered 7, after V lost 8 bases and J lost 3 bases. Germline V gene lookup returns CDR1 SEHNR and CDR2 FQNEAQ (reference sequence). CDR3 DNA: TGTGCCAGCGCAAGGACAGGCGGCTATAATTCACCCCTCCACTTT. Amino acid sequence: CASARTGGYNSPLHF. Based on the CDR3 plus reference TRBV7-9 and TRBJ1-6, the full variable domain is DTGVSQNPRHKITKRGQNVTFRCDPISEHNRLYWYRQTLGQGPEFLTYFQNEAQLEKSRLLSDRFSAERPKGSFSTLEIQRTEQGDSAMYLCASARTGGYNSPLHFGNGTRLTVT.

J is TRBJ2-3 and V is TRBV2; D ambiguous. The germline V and J ends were trimmed by 4 bases and 0 bases, with 2 bases remaining between them. Per germline, CDR1 SNHLY and CDR2 FYNNEI. The CDR3 is 12 residues long. The DNA for the CDR3 is TGTGCCAGCAGTGCAAGCACAGATACGCAGTATTTT. Its translation: CASSASTDTQYF.

The J gene is TRBJ2-7, the V gene TRBV7-2; possible D gene TRBD2, 6 bases. Per germline, CDR1 SGHTA and CDR2 FQGNSA. The CDR3 runs to 16 residues. V lost 5 bases and J 1 base, leaving 18 bases between the germline ends. Here the CDR3 reads CASSHDRPGVSYEQYF. In DNA form, the CDR3 reads TGTGCCAGCAGCCACGACCGACCGGGAGTGTCCTACGAGCAGTACTTC.

The gene calls are TRBV19 and TRBJ2-7; 7 bases fit TRBD2. From germline, CDR1 is LNHDA and CDR2 SQIVND (reference sequence). The J segment lost 3 bases and the V segment lost 1 base, leaving 6 bases of the junction unmatched. The CDR3 contains 15 residues. DNA for the CDR3: TGTGCCAGTAGTATAGCAGGCGGGAGCCGCTACGAGCAGTACTTC. Residues: CASSIAGGSRYEQYF.

This chain uses TRBV20-1 with TRBJ2-3, with D possibly TRBD2 on 5 matching bases. The CDR3 loop spans 11 amino acids. With 6 bases removed from V and 6 bases from J, the gap between germline ends came to 10 bases. CDR1 is DFQATT and CDR2 is SNEGSKA in the germline V gene (reference sequence). DNA for the CDR3: TGCAGTGCCCAACTAGACGATACGCAGTATTTT. This sequence encodes CSAQLDDTQYF.

This sequence joins TRBV27 and TRBJ1-4; 7 bases match TRBD1. V dropped 5 bases and J dropped 7; count of bases not matched to a gene: 10. From germline, CDR1 is MNHEY and CDR2 SMNVEV (reference sequence). The CDR3 has 15 residues. The CDR3: CASSPNRGGGEKLFF. The CDR3 DNA follows: TGTGCCAGCAGTCCTAACAGGGGTGGGGGTGAAAAACTGTTTTTT. Looking up the rest from reference TRBV27 and TRBJ1-4 gives the full variable domain: EAQVTQNPRYLITVTGKKLTVTCSQNMNHEYMSWYRQDPGLGLRQIYYSMNVEVTDKGDVPEGYKVSRKEKRNFPLILESPSPNQTSLYFCASSPNRGGGEKLFFGSGTQLSVL.

The chain employs TRBV4-3 and TRBJ2-2; D remains ambiguous. Trimming removed 0 bases from V and 6 bases from J, with 8 bases in between. CDR3 length: 14 amino acids. CDR1 and CDR2 (germline): LGHNA, YSLEER. CDR3 nucleotide sequence: TGCGCCAGCAGCCAAGATCCGGCTTCCGGGGAGCTGTTTTTT. Its protein is CASSQDPASGELFF.